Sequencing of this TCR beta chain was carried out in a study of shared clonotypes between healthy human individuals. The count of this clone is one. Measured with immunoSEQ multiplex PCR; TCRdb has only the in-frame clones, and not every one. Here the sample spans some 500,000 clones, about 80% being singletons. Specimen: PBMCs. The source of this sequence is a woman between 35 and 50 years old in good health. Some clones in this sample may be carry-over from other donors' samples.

In nucleotides, the CDR3 is TGCAGCGTTGAGGAGGGGGCAAGGTTAGAGACCCAGTACTTC. It encodes CSVEEGARLETQYF. The chain employs TRBV29-1 and TRBJ2-5; TRBD1 is a possible D gene (7 bases). The germline V gene has CDR1 SQVTM and CDR2 ANQGSEA. Trimming removed 3 bases at V and 4 bases at J, with 15 bases between. There are 14 residues in the CDR3.